Presented here are 26 T cell receptor beta chains from one specimen sequenced in a study of blood T cells in healthy people across ages. PCR was performed a second time for about 7 to 12 cycles using a sample-barcoded 5' primer and a J-beta primer mix. TCRdb reprocessed the 5' RACE reads via MiXCR and lists one record per CDR3 protein. The table lists approximately 680,000 distinct CDR3 sequences, about 32% of them singletons. Sequencing was carried out using blood. The source of these receptors is a woman older than 75 in good health.

This clonotype was observed at least ten times. CDR3 in amino acids: CASSPRLSNQPQHF. The CDR3 DNA reads as TGTGCCAGCAGTCCCCGACTTAGCAATCAGCCCCAGCATTTT. The genes are TRBV12-3 or TRBV12-4 and TRBJ1-5; unclear D gene. V was cut by 5 bases and J by 0 bases, with 8 bases left in between. This CDR3 contains 14 residues.

This clonotype was counted at least ten times. J is TRBJ2-7 and V is TRBV20-1, with D perhaps matching TRBD2 (5 bases). Trimming removed 2 bases from V and 7 bases from J, with 18 bases in between. Germline CDR1 reads DFQATT; CDR2 reads SNEGSKA (reference sequence). This CDR3 region has 14 residues. CDR3 bases: TGCAGTGCTAGACCGTCATTTGTAGGCGGGGAGCAGTACTTC. It encodes CSARPSFVGGEQYF.

This clonotype was observed at least ten times. This chain connects TRBV11-2 to TRBJ2-5; a weak D match, TRBD1 (6 bases). V was cut by 5 bases and J by 4 bases, with 11 bases left in between. Germline loops: CDR1 SGHAT, CDR2 FQNNGV. The CDR3 has 13 residues. CDR3 sequence reads: CASSGQRIETQYF. CDR3 coding DNA: TGTGCCAGCAGCGGACAGCGTATAGAGACCCAGTACTTC. Combining the CDR3 with reference TRBV11-2 and TRBJ2-5 gives the whole variable domain EAGVAQSPRYKIIEKRQSVAFWCNPISGHATLYWYQQILGQGPKLLIQFQNNGVVDDSQLPKDRFSAERLKGVDSTLKIQPAKLEDSAVYLCASSGQRIETQYFGPGTRLLVL.

As regards this clonotype: This may come from a read error, since a much larger clone is one base off. The CDR3 does not close with the conserved phenylalanine or tryptophan, likely indicating a read error. The V and J genes are TRBV5-1 and TRBJ1-1; 9 bases agree with TRBD1. Per the germline V gene, CDR1 is SGHRS and CDR2 is YFSETQ. V shed 3 bases and J 4 bases; nucleotides not matched to a gene: 7. This CDR3 spans 15 amino acids. The CDR3 sequence is CASSWGQGRFTEAFL. In DNA form, the CDR3 reads TGCGCCAGCAGCTGGGGACAGGGTCGATTCACTGAAGCTTTCTTG.

This clonotype came up many times. This chain links TRBV28 with TRBJ1-5; unclear D gene. Germline CDR1 and CDR2: MDHEN and SYDVKM. The CDR3 is 14 residues long. With 6 bases removed from V and 0 bases from J, the gap between germline ends came to 9 bases. The CDR3 bases are TGTGCCAGCAGCTTAGGCGTTAGCAATCAGCCCCAGCATTTT. Its translation: CASSLGVSNQPQHF. The variable domain in full, completed from reference TRBV28 and TRBJ1-5, reads DVKVTQSSRYLVKRTGEKVFLECVQDMDHENMFWYRQDPGLGLRLIYFSYDVKMKEKGDIPEGYSVSREKKERFSLILESASTNQTSMYLCASSLGVSNQPQHFGDGTRLSIL.

This clonotype was seen only a few times. This may stem from a read error, because a much larger clone lies one nucleotide away. The gene calls are TRBV6-6 and TRBJ1-5, with a possible D match to TRBD1 (5 bases). Trimming left V 7 bases short and J 9 bases short, with 19 bases between. The germline CDR1 and CDR2 sequences are MNHNY and SVGAGI (reference sequence). CDR3 length: 14 residues. The CDR3 nucleotides are TGTGCCAGCACCATCGGGGCACCGCTCCGGCCCCAGCATTTT. The encoded protein is CASTIGAPLRPQHF.

This clonotype was found many times. V is TRBV6-5 and J is TRBJ1-5; maybe TRBD1 (5 bases). CDR3 size: 19 residues. Germline V gene data show CDR1 as MNHEY and CDR2 as SVGAGI. V lost 4 bases, J lost 5 bases, and 27 bases lay in between. The chain's CDR3 is CASSSRGKGEFGGDQPQHF. CDR3 nucleotides: TGTGCCAGCAGTTCAAGGGGTAAAGGGGAGTTCGGTGGTGATCAGCCCCAGCATTTT.

This chain joins TRBV18 and TRBJ1-1; D is unclear. From germline, CDR1 is KGHSH and CDR2 LQKENI. The CDR3 loop spans 14 amino acids. V was shortened by 3 bases and J by 4 bases, with 12 bases between the two germline ends. This chain's CDR3 is CASSPQAFGTEAFF. CDR3 DNA sequence: TGTGCCAGCTCACCTCAAGCGTTTGGCACTGAAGCTTTCTTT. The entire variable domain, with the rest obtained from reference TRBV18 and TRBJ1-1, is as follows: NAGVMQNPRHLVRRRGQEARLRCSPMKGHSHVYWYRQLPEEGLKFMVYLQKENIIDESGMPKERFSAEFPKEGPSILRIQQVVRGDSAAYFCASSPQAFGTEAFFGQGTRLTVV.

The table lists this clonotype with many counts. V and J are TRBV4-3 and TRBJ2-7; D not certain. This CDR3 has 13 residues. From germline, CDR1 is LGHNA and CDR2 YSLEER. The V end lost 6 bases, the J end lost 6 bases, and 15 bases lay between the germline ends. The DNA of the CDR3 is TGCGCCAGCAGTCCCTCGCAGCGAGCCGAGCAGTACTTC. It specifies CASSPSQRAEQYF.

This clonotype was counted a few times. The chain couples TRBV5-1 to TRBJ2-4; possibly TRBD2 for D (5 bases). The last part of the DNA fits TRBJ2-7 better; the J call may be wrong. The CDR3 has 15 residues. Germline V gene lookup returns CDR1 SGHRS and CDR2 YFSETQ. CDR3 coding DNA: TGCGCCAGCAGCTTGGAAGAGGGAGAGACCTACGAGCAGTACTTC. Its translation is CASSLEEGETYEQYF.

The chain recombines TRBV19 with TRBJ1-1, with D maybe TRBD1 (5 bases). V was shortened by 4 bases and J by 9 bases, with 15 bases between the two germline ends. Germline V gene sequence: CDR1 LNHDA, CDR2 SQIVND (reference sequence). The CDR3 covers 13 residues. The CDR3, as DNA: TGTGCCAGTAGTAGTCAGGGAGGAACTAAAGCTTTCTTT. This codes for CASSSQGGTKAFF.

This clonotype came up once. Being one base from a much bigger clone, this may be a read error. For the CDR3, the DNA is TGTGCCAGCAGCCCCCCTAGTTGGATCTTTCCCTACAATGAGCAGTACTTC. This sequence encodes CASSPPSWIFPYNEQYF. This sequence joins TRBV7-9 and TRBJ2-1; D call uncertain. Gene TRBJ2-7 matches the end of the DNA better, so the J call may be wrong. The CDR3 extends over 17 amino acids. Germline CDR1 is SEHNR and CDR2 is FQNEAQ (reference sequence).

This clonotype was detected a few times. This chain links TRBV15 with TRBJ2-7; TRBD2 might be the D (6 bases). The germline V gene has CDR1 LNHNV and CDR2 YYDKDF (reference sequence). V lost 3 bases to trimming and J lost 3 bases, with 18 bases between them. This CDR3 is built from 16 residues. CDR3 amino acids: CATSRDMASAYYEQYF. In DNA form, the CDR3 reads TGTGCCACCAGCAGGGACATGGCTAGCGCCTACTACGAGCAGTACTTC.

This clonotype was observed many times. The chain combines TRBV28 with TRBJ2-3; 11 bases map to TRBD2. Germline V gene lookup returns CDR1 MDHEN and CDR2 SYDVKM. The V segment lost 5 bases and the J segment 6 bases; nucleotides outside the gene matches: 10. The CDR3 runs to 16 residues. CDR3 nucleotide sequence: TGTGCCAGCAGTACCATTCTAGCGGGGGGCTCTGATACGCAGTATTTT. Protein product: CASSTILAGGSDTQYF.

Turning to this clonotype: A read error is possible here, since a much larger clone lies one base away. This chain connects TRBV9 to TRBJ1-2; D is unresolved. The germline gives CDR1 SGDLS, CDR2 YYNGEE. CDR3 length: 14 amino acids. CDR3 coding DNA: TGTGCCAGCAGCGTCGGGATATCTCAGTATGGCCACACCTTC. This gives the protein CASSVGISQYGHTF.

The rearrangement uses TRBV7-8 and TRBJ2-1; D uncertain. The CDR3 runs 13 residues. Trimming left V 5 bases short and J 8 bases short, with 13 bases between. The germline V gene has CDR1 SGHVS and CDR2 FQNEAQ. CDR3 DNA: TGTGCCAGCAGCACTCCCCTCCTAGATGAGCAGTTCTTC. Its translation is CASSTPLLDEQFF. Drawing the rest from reference TRBV7-8 and TRBJ2-1, the complete variable domain is GAGVSQSPRYKVAKRGQDVALRCDPISGHVSLFWYQQALGQGPEFLTYFQNEAQLDKSGLPSDRFFAERPEGSVSTLKIQRTQQEDSAVYLCASSTPLLDEQFFGPGTRLTVL.

This clonotype was observed many times. CDR3 in amino acids: CSASWGREQYF. The CDR3 region has the DNA TGCAGTGCTAGCTGGGGACGCGAGCAGTACTTC. The rearrangement links TRBV20-1 to TRBJ2-7, with D tentatively TRBD1 or TRBD2 (5 bases each). V lost 3 bases and J lost 6, with 9 bases in between. This CDR3 is built from 11 residues. Germline V gene lookup returns CDR1 DFQATT and CDR2 SNEGSKA (reference sequence).

There are a few counts of this clonotype. A much larger clone is a single base away; this may be a read error. The chain employs TRBV7-2 and TRBJ2-5; D may be TRBD2 (6 bases). From germline, CDR1 is SGHTA and CDR2 FQGNSA. The germline V and J ends were trimmed by 4 bases and 5 bases, with 14 bases remaining between them. This CDR3 is 14 amino acids long. CDR3: CASSCAWGDETQYF. Written as DNA, the CDR3 is TGTGCCAGCAGCTGCGCCTGGGGGGATGAGACCCAGTACTTC.

There are a few counts of this clonotype. The chain carries TRBV6-1 and TRBJ2-4, with 10 bases identical to TRBD1. There are 14 residues in the CDR3. The V segment lost 5 bases and the J segment 8 bases; nucleotides outside the gene matches: 6. The germline V gene encodes CDR1 MNHNS and CDR2 SASEGT. CDR3: CASSIDRGPYIQYF. The CDR3 DNA reads TGTGCCAGCAGTATAGACAGGGGGCCATACATTCAGTACTTC.

This chain uses TRBV30 with TRBJ1-2, with 11 bases matching TRBD1. Germline CDR1 GTSNPN, CDR2 SVGIG (reference sequence). V was pared by 2 bases and J by 6 bases, with 5 bases of the junction left unmatched. CDR3 length: 14 amino acids. CDR3: CAWSSDRGLHGYTF. The DNA for the CDR3 is TGTGCCTGGAGTTCGGACAGGGGGCTGCATGGCTACACCTTC. Looking up the rest from reference TRBV30 and TRBJ1-2 gives the full variable domain: SQTIHQWPATLVQPVGSPLSLECTVEGTSNPNLYWYRQAAGRGLQLLFYSVGIGQISSEVPQNLSASRPQDRQFILSSKKLLLSDSGFYLCAWSSDRGLHGYTFGSGTRLTVV.

This sequence joins TRBV5-1 and TRBJ2-5; 7 bases fit TRBD2. In germline, CDR1 is SGHRS, CDR2 YFSETQ. With 2 bases clipped from V and 11 bases from J, the junction kept 15 bases outside the gene matches. This CDR3 spans 15 amino acids. CDR3 DNA: TGCGCCAGCAGCTTACCATCAGCGGGGCACTACGTGCAGTACTTC. Translating gives CASSLPSAGHYVQYF.

The V call is TRBV20-1, the J call TRBJ2-1, with TRBD2 identical over 10 bases. Looked up from germline, CDR1 is DFQATT and CDR2 is SNEGSKA (reference sequence). The CDR3 extends over 14 amino acids. V trimming: 0 bases; J trimming: 10 bases; junction bases outside the gene matches: 6. The CDR3 here is CSAREASGRREQFF. CDR3 DNA: TGCAGTGCTAGAGAGGCTAGCGGGAGAAGAGAGCAGTTCTTC.

Details on this clonotype: Given a much more abundant clone one base away, this may be a read error. The conserved closing phenylalanine or tryptophan is absent in this CDR3, likely reflecting a read error. The CDR3 region is CASSVEQVYEQYL. The CDR3 nucleotides are TGTGCCAGCAGTGTAGAACAGGTATACGAGCAGTACCTC. This chain joins TRBV6-1 and TRBJ2-7; the D gene is possibly TRBD1 (5 bases). Trimming removed 4 bases at V and 4 bases at J, with 11 bases between. Germline CDR1 is MNHNS and CDR2 is SASEGT. This CDR3 is 13 amino acids long.

The chain is built from TRBV3-1 and TRBJ2-1, with D perhaps being TRBD1 or TRBD2 (5 bases each). Trimming stripped 1 base from V and 7 bases from J, with 14 bases between. The CDR3 covers 15 residues. Per the germline V gene, CDR1 is LGHDT and CDR2 is YNNKEL (reference sequence). The CDR3 is CASSQVGRNRNEQFF. In DNA form, the CDR3 reads TGTGCCAGCAGCCAAGTGGGACGGAATAGGAATGAGCAGTTCTTC.

The rearrangement links TRBV7-2 to TRBJ2-7; no firm D call. V shed 4 bases and J shed 5 bases, with 9 bases lying between them. This CDR3 has 12 residues. Germline assignment: CDR1 SGHTA and CDR2 FQGNSA. CDR3 protein: CASSSAHNEQYF. The CDR3 DNA follows: TGTGCCAGCAGCTCAGCCCACAACGAGCAGTACTTC. Full variable domain (remainder filled in from reference TRBV7-2 and TRBJ2-7): GAGVSQSPSNKVTEKGKDVELRCDPISGHTALYWYRQSLGQGLEFLIYFQGNSAPDKSGLPSDRFSAERTGGSVSTLTIQRTQQEDSAVYLCASSSAHNEQYFGPGTRLTVT.

This rearrangement joins TRBV5-1 to TRBJ1-5, with D possibly TRBD1 on 6 matching bases. The CDR3 is 13 amino acids. CDR1 is SGHRS, CDR2 YFSETQ, per germline. V dropped 7 bases and J dropped 4 bases, with 12 bases sitting between them. CDR3 in amino acids: CASRLGANQPQHF. As DNA, the CDR3 is TGCGCCAGCCGGCTGGGGGCAAATCAGCCCCAGCATTTT.